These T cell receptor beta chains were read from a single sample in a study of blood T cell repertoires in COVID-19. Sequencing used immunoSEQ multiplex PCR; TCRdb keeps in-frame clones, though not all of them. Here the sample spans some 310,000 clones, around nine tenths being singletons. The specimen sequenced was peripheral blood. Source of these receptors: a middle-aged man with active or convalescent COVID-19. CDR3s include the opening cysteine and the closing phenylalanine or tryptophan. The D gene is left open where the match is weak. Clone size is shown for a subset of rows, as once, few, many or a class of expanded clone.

TGCGCCAGCAGCTTGGCATTAGCGGGAGTATACGAGCAGTACTTC	CASSLALAGVYEQYF	TRBV5-1	TRBD2	TRBJ2-7	.
TGTGCCAGCAGCTTATCGGTCGCGAGCTACGGGCAAGAGACCCAGTACTTC	CASSLSVASYGQETQYF	TRBV7-7	.	TRBJ2-5	.
TGTGCCAGCAGAGGGATGGACAGTGGCTATGGCTACACCTTC	CASRGMDSGYGYTF	TRBV27	.	TRBJ1-2	.
TGTGCCAGCAGGAACTCGGGGGTTAACTATGGCTACACCTTC	CASRNSGVNYGYTF	TRBV28	.	TRBJ1-2	.
TGTGCCACCAGTGACCATACAGGGGGCGGCTACACCTTC	CATSDHTGGGYTF	TRBV24-1	TRBD1	TRBJ1-2	.
TGTGCCATCAGTGTCGCAGGGGGAAATCAGCCCCAGCATTTT	CAISVAGGNQPQHF	TRBV10-3	TRBD1	TRBJ1-5	.
TGTGCCAGCAGTGAAGTAGCAGGGGGTGGGTACAATGAGCAGTTCTTC	CASSEVAGGGYNEQFF	TRBV6-1	TRBD1	TRBJ2-1	.
TGTGCCAGCAGTTACTCGAGGGAGGGTGGCTACACCTTC	CASSYSREGGYTF	TRBV6-6	.	TRBJ1-2	.
TGCGCCAGCAGTCAATCGTTACAGGATAATTCACCCCTCCACTTT	CASSQSLQDNSPLHF	TRBV23-1	.	TRBJ1-6	.
TGTGCCAGTGTTACAGGGGTTGCCACTGAAGCTTTCTTT	CASVTGVATEAFF	TRBV10-3	TRBD1	TRBJ1-1	.
TGCGCCAGCAGCTTGGCGCCGGGTCGGCCCCAGCATTTT	CASSLAPGRPQHF	TRBV5-1	.	TRBJ1-5	.
TGTGCCAGCAGCTTCTCTCAGTCTCCCAACGTCCTGACTTTC	CASSFSQSPNVLTF	TRBV13	.	TRBJ2-6	.
TGTGCCAGCAGCTTATGGAGTGAAGGGGGCTCAGATACGCAGTATTTT	CASSLWSEGGSDTQYF	TRBV5-8	TRBD1	TRBJ2-3	.
TGTGCCAGTAGTAAGGGACAGAGTCATCAGCCCCAGCATTTT	CASSKGQSHQPQHF	TRBV19	TRBD1	TRBJ1-5	.
TGTGCCAGCAGTCAGACAGGGCTGAATGAAAAACTGTTTTTT	CASSQTGLNEKLFF	TRBV28	TRBD1	TRBJ1-4	.
TGTGCCAGCAGCGTAGCGGCTGGGGGGTCAGAGACCCAGTACTTC	CASSVAAGGSETQYF	TRBV9	.	TRBJ2-5	few
TGTGCCAGCAGATCAAACTTTATCAGGAGCGGGAGCTCCTACAATGAGCAGTTCTTC	CASRSNFIRSGSSYNEQFF	TRBV7-8	TRBD2	TRBJ2-1	.
TGTGCCAGTCTGACAGGGCAGGACAATGAGCAGTTCTTC	CASLTGQDNEQFF	TRBV28	TRBD1	TRBJ2-1	.
TGTGCCAGCAGTGAAGCCCCCAGGACTGAAGCTTTCTTT	CASSEAPRTEAFF	TRBV2	.	TRBJ1-1	.
TGCGCCAGCAGCTTGTCCCGAGGGGGCCAAGAGACCCAGTACTTC	CASSLSRGGQETQYF	TRBV5-1	.	TRBJ2-5	.
TGTGCCAGCAGCTTACAGGGTCTCCACAATGAGCAGTTCTTC	CASSLQGLHNEQFF	TRBV5-4	.	TRBJ2-1	.
TGCGCCAGCAGCCCGAGCGGGGACGGGACTGAGCAGTTCTTC	CASSPSGDGTEQFF	TRBV5-1	TRBD2	TRBJ2-1	.
TGTGCCAGCAGGGGGTTGGGCAGGGCGCGCACTGAAGCTTTCTTT	CASRGLGRARTEAFF	TRBV6-5	.	TRBJ1-1	.
TGTGCCAGCAGCCGACTAGCGCCAAACACCGGGGAGCTGTTTTTT	CASSRLAPNTGELFF	TRBV14	TRBD2	TRBJ2-2	.
TGTGCCAGCAGCTTAGGGCGGTACACAGATACGCAGTATTTT	CASSLGRYTDTQYF	TRBV7-9	.	TRBJ2-3	.
TGCGCCAGCAGCTTAGGACTAGCGGGACTCCTCGCTCAGAATGAGCAGTTCTTC	CASSLGLAGLLAQNEQFF	TRBV5-1	TRBD2	TRBJ2-1	.
TGTGCCAGCAGTTGGGACAGGTCCCCAACTAATGAAAAACTGTTTTTT	CASSWDRSPTNEKLFF	TRBV28	TRBD1	TRBJ1-4	.
TGTGCCAGCAGATCTACAGGGGCTGGGGCCAACGTCCTGACTTTC	CASRSTGAGANVLTF	TRBV2	TRBD1	TRBJ2-6	.
TGCGCCAGCAGCCAAGATACCCCGGGGACTAGCGGGAGGACCGGGGAGCTGTTTTTT	CASSQDTPGTSGRTGELFF	TRBV4-1	TRBD2	TRBJ2-2	.
TGTGCCAGCAGCTTCATAGGGGTAGGTGGCTACACCTTC	CASSFIGVGGYTF	TRBV5-4	.	TRBJ1-2	.
TGCAGTACAGGGTTGAACACTGAAGCTTTCTTT	CSTGLNTEAFF	TRBV20-1	.	TRBJ1-1	.
TGTGCCAGCAGCCGAACACTGAACACTGAAGCTTTCTTT	CASSRTLNTEAFF	TRBV3-1/TRBV3-2	.	TRBJ1-1	.
TGTGCCAGCAGTCTCTCGGCGGCCCACAACGACGAGCAGTACTTC	CASSLSAAHNDEQYF	TRBV3-1/TRBV3-2	.	TRBJ2-7	.
TGTGCCAGTAGTATAGGCACAGGGGGGGGAAATGAAAAACTGTTTTTT	CASSIGTGGGNEKLFF	TRBV19	TRBD1	TRBJ1-4	.
TGTGCCAGCAGTCGAGGGACAGGACTCACCGGGGAGCTGTTTTTT	CASSRGTGLTGELFF	TRBV6-5	TRBD1	TRBJ2-2	.
TGTGCCAGCAGTTTAAAGGGACAGGTCCTCTCCTATAATTCACCCCTCCACTTT	CASSLKGQVLSYNSPLHF	TRBV28	TRBD1	TRBJ1-6	.
TGTGCCAGCAGCTCGTCGACTAATCTCGTCGCCGGGGAGCTGTTTTTT	CASSSSTNLVAGELFF	TRBV11-2	.	TRBJ2-2	few
TGTGCCAGTAGTACCCTTGGGGGGGGGCAAACTGAAGCTTTCTTT	CASSTLGGGQTEAFF	TRBV19	.	TRBJ1-1	.
TGTGCCAGCAGTTTCGCTCCAGGGGGCGCTTCTCGTTCGTTGACTAATGAAAAACTGTTTTTT	CASSFAPGGASRSLTNEKLFF	TRBV28	TRBD1	TRBJ1-4	.
TGTGCCAGCAGCTTTGGCTCGGGACAGGGAAACTATGGCTACACCTTC	CASSFGSGQGNYGYTF	TRBV5-5	TRBD1	TRBJ1-2	.
TGCAGTGCCAGTGCGGGACAGGGTGTGTTTAATACGCAGTATTTT	CSASAGQGVFNTQYF	TRBV20-1	TRBD1	TRBJ2-3	.
TGTGCCAGCAGTGTGCGACTAGCACTCACAGATACGCAGTATTTT	CASSVRLALTDTQYF	TRBV2	TRBD2	TRBJ2-3	once
TGTGCCAGCAGTGAGTTCAGGGATACGCAGTATTTT	CASSEFRDTQYF	TRBV25-1	.	TRBJ2-3	.
TGCAGCGTTGAAGGGGTCAGGCTCTATGGCTACACCTTC	CSVEGVRLYGYTF	TRBV29-1	.	TRBJ1-2	once
TGTGCCAGTAGTAACCAGGGGGCTACTAATGAAAAACTGTTTTTT	CASSNQGATNEKLFF	TRBV19	TRBD1	TRBJ1-4	.
TGTGCCAGCAGCCCGTGGACAGATGACTATGGCTACACCTTC	CASSPWTDDYGYTF	TRBV5-4	.	TRBJ1-2	.
TGTGCCAGCAGCCCAGGAGGGCAGGCGCCTCAGCCCCAGCATTTT	CASSPGGQAPQPQHF	TRBV4-2	.	TRBJ1-5	.